A selection of T cell receptor beta chains follows, all from one sample in a study of T cell changes during pregnancy in multiple sclerosis. Generated by immunoSEQ multiplex PCR, the TCRdb table keeps only in-frame clones and is missing some. This table has 85,000 to 90,000 clones, 80% to 95% appearing once. Material: peripheral blood, obtained in the first trimester of pregnancy. Receptors were obtained from a female donor in good health, enrolled as a control in a pregnancy study. CDR3s include the opening cysteine and the closing phenylalanine or tryptophan. Fields, in order: clone size, CDR3 length, D gene, J gene, V gene, CDR3 DNA, CDR3 protein. D genes are given only for firm matches. The listing skips clone size in some rows; elsewhere it reads once, few, many or a size class.

abundance: .
len: 14
d_gene: .
j_gene: TRBJ2-7
v_gene: TRBV7-2
CDR3nt: TGTGCCAGCAGCTTAGGTGGCGGCCCCTACGAGCAGTACTTC
CDR3aa: CASSLGGGPYEQYF

abundance: .
len: 16
d_gene: TRBD1
j_gene: TRBJ1-2
v_gene: TRBV4-3
CDR3nt: TGCGCCAGCAGCCAAGGGCCCCCAGGGGGCGGCTATGGCTACACCTTC
CDR3aa: CASSQGPPGGGYGYTF

abundance: .
len: 14
d_gene: .
j_gene: TRBJ1-5
v_gene: TRBV2
CDR3nt: TGTGCCAGCAGCTCTCCCAAGGTTGGGCGGCCCCAGCATTTT
CDR3aa: CASSSPKVGRPQHF

abundance: .
len: 18
d_gene: .
j_gene: TRBJ2-7
v_gene: TRBV27
CDR3nt: TGTGCCAGCAGTTCCTTTCCCCCCACCGGGACACAGAGCTACGAGCAGTACTTC
CDR3aa: CASSSFPPTGTQSYEQYF

abundance: .
len: 14
d_gene: TRBD1
j_gene: TRBJ2-2
v_gene: TRBV18
CDR3nt: TGTGCCAGCTCACGACAGGGGGCCAGCGGGGAGCTGTTTTTT
CDR3aa: CASSRQGASGELFF

abundance: .
len: 13
d_gene: TRBD1
j_gene: TRBJ2-1
v_gene: TRBV5-4
CDR3nt: TGTGCCAGCAGCCCGACAGGGGGGAATGAGCAGTTCTTC
CDR3aa: CASSPTGGNEQFF

abundance: .
len: 16
d_gene: TRBD2
j_gene: TRBJ2-3
v_gene: TRBV18
CDR3nt: TGTGCCAGCTCGCGCTCCGGGACTAGAATAACAGATACGCAGTATTTT
CDR3aa: CASSRSGTRITDTQYF

abundance: .
len: 15
d_gene: TRBD2
j_gene: TRBJ2-5
v_gene: TRBV11-2
CDR3nt: TGTGCCAGCAGCTTAGGTGGACTAGCGCAAGAGACCCAGTACTTC
CDR3aa: CASSLGGLAQETQYF

abundance: .
len: 14
d_gene: .
j_gene: TRBJ2-4
v_gene: TRBV28
CDR3nt: TGTGCCAGCAGTTTGGCGGGGGCCAAAAACATTCAGTACTTC
CDR3aa: CASSLAGAKNIQYF

abundance: .
len: 16
d_gene: TRBD1
j_gene: TRBJ1-5
v_gene: TRBV19
CDR3nt: TGTGCCACTCTCGAGGGACAGGCATATAGCAATCAGCCCCAGCATTTT
CDR3aa: CATLEGQAYSNQPQHF

abundance: .
len: 17
d_gene: .
j_gene: TRBJ1-1
v_gene: TRBV4-2
CDR3nt: TGTGCCAGCAGCCAAGAAGACAGCCCATGGATGAACACTGAAGCTTTCTTT
CDR3aa: CASSQEDSPWMNTEAFF

abundance: .
len: 16
d_gene: TRBD1
j_gene: TRBJ2-7
v_gene: TRBV7-8
CDR3nt: TGTGCCAGCAGCTTTACGGACAGGGACAACTCCTACGAGCAGTACTTC
CDR3aa: CASSFTDRDNSYEQYF

abundance: .
len: 15
d_gene: TRBD1
j_gene: TRBJ1-1
v_gene: TRBV5-1
CDR3nt: TGCGCCAGCAGCATAAACAGGGGGCTTTTTCCTGAAGCTTTCTTT
CDR3aa: CASSINRGLFPEAFF

abundance: .
len: 20
d_gene: TRBD2
j_gene: TRBJ2-7
v_gene: TRBV4-3
CDR3nt: TGCGCCAGCAGCCAAGATAGAGTAGCGGGGGGGCAACCCCTCCCCTACGAGCAGTACTTC
CDR3aa: CASSQDRVAGGQPLPYEQYF

abundance: .
len: 16
d_gene: .
j_gene: TRBJ2-5
v_gene: TRBV25-1
CDR3nt: TGTGCCAGCAGTGATAGGGGGGGAAAGAGCCAAGAGACCCAGTACTTC
CDR3aa: CASSDRGGKSQETQYF

abundance: .
len: 15
d_gene: .
j_gene: TRBJ2-1
v_gene: TRBV4-3
CDR3nt: TGCGCCAGCAGCCAAGATGGGGCAGACTACAATGAGCAGTTCTTC
CDR3aa: CASSQDGADYNEQFF

abundance: .
len: 18
d_gene: .
j_gene: TRBJ2-6
v_gene: TRBV9
CDR3nt: TGTGCCAGCAGCGTAGCTACGAGGGAATCAGCTGGGGCCAACGTCCTGACTTTC
CDR3aa: CASSVATRESAGANVLTF

abundance: .
len: 16
d_gene: .
j_gene: TRBJ2-2
v_gene: TRBV18
CDR3nt: TGTGCCAGCTCACTCCTTGGCCGGGCGAACACCGGGGAGCTGTTTTTT
CDR3aa: CASSLLGRANTGELFF

abundance: .
len: 14
d_gene: TRBD1
j_gene: TRBJ2-1
v_gene: TRBV2
CDR3nt: TGTGCCAGCAGGGGACAGGGGTCATACAATGAGCAGTTCTTC
CDR3aa: CASRGQGSYNEQFF

abundance: .
len: 15
d_gene: .
j_gene: TRBJ2-2
v_gene: TRBV18
CDR3nt: TGTGCCAGCTCATGGAGCAGGGTTGACACCGGGGAGCTGTTTTTT
CDR3aa: CASSWSRVDTGELFF

abundance: .
len: 10
d_gene: .
j_gene: TRBJ1-2
v_gene: TRBV7-9
CDR3nt: TGTGCCAGTACAGGGAATGGCTACACCTTC
CDR3aa: CASTGNGYTF

abundance: .
len: 15
d_gene: .
j_gene: TRBJ1-4
v_gene: TRBV19
CDR3nt: TGTGCCAGTAGCGAAATCTCAGGGTATGGTGAAAAACTGTTTTTT
CDR3aa: CASSEISGYGEKLFF

abundance: .
len: 17
d_gene: TRBD2
j_gene: TRBJ2-3
v_gene: TRBV11-1
CDR3nt: TGTGCCAGCAGCTTAGTAGGGAGACTAGCGGGAGAGAATACGCAGTATTTT
CDR3aa: CASSLVGRLAGENTQYF

abundance: .
len: 15
d_gene: .
j_gene: TRBJ2-4
v_gene: TRBV6-5
CDR3nt: TGTGCCAGCAGTTTGACCGGACAGCCCTTAAACATTCAGTACTTC
CDR3aa: CASSLTGQPLNIQYF

abundance: .
len: 15
d_gene: .
j_gene: TRBJ1-6
v_gene: TRBV7-6
CDR3nt: TGTGCCAGCAGCCCGAGTCAGGGGACCAATTCACCCCTCCACTTT
CDR3aa: CASSPSQGTNSPLHF

abundance: .
len: 18
d_gene: .
j_gene: TRBJ2-3
v_gene: TRBV4-2
CDR3nt: TGTGCCAGCAGCCAAGCGGTGACAGCCTTATCTAGCACAGATACGCAGTATTTT
CDR3aa: CASSQAVTALSSTDTQYF

abundance: .
len: 13
d_gene: .
j_gene: TRBJ1-5
v_gene: TRBV19
CDR3nt: TGTGCCAGTAGTCGGGGGGCCGGGCAGCCCCAGCATTTT
CDR3aa: CASSRGAGQPQHF

abundance: few
len: 16
d_gene: TRBD2
j_gene: TRBJ2-1
v_gene: TRBV9
CDR3nt: TGTGCCAGCAGCCTCGGAAGCGGGGGGATAAACAATGAGCAGTTCTTC
CDR3aa: CASSLGSGGINNEQFF

abundance: once
len: 13
d_gene: .
j_gene: TRBJ2-7
v_gene: TRBV5-6
CDR3nt: TGTGCCAGCAGCTTGACGGCAGGGCGCGAGCAGTACTTC
CDR3aa: CASSLTAGREQYF

abundance: .
len: 16
d_gene: .
j_gene: TRBJ1-2
v_gene: TRBV7-2
CDR3nt: TGTGCCAGCAGCCCGAGCCGAACCGAGTCGGTATATGGCTACACCTTC
CDR3aa: CASSPSRTESVYGYTF

abundance: .
len: 15
d_gene: .
j_gene: TRBJ2-3
v_gene: TRBV28
CDR3nt: TGTGCCAGCAGTTTTAGTGGCAGGGTAATCGATACGCAGTATTTT
CDR3aa: CASSFSGRVIDTQYF

abundance: .
len: 15
d_gene: .
j_gene: TRBJ1-3
v_gene: TRBV5-8
CDR3nt: TGTGCCAGCAGTTATACAGGGCAAACTGGAAACACCATATATTTT
CDR3aa: CASSYTGQTGNTIYF

abundance: once
len: 13
d_gene: TRBD1
j_gene: TRBJ1-1
v_gene: TRBV5-8
CDR3nt: TGTGCCAGCAGCTTGGAGGGGGCTGATGAAGCTTTCTTT
CDR3aa: CASSLEGADEAFF

abundance: .
len: 12
d_gene: .
j_gene: TRBJ1-2
v_gene: TRBV28
CDR3nt: TGTGCCAGCAGTGCCGTCCCTATGGGCTACACCTTC
CDR3aa: CASSAVPMGYTF

abundance: .
len: 15
d_gene: TRBD1
j_gene: TRBJ2-5
v_gene: TRBV5-1
CDR3nt: TGCGCCAGCAGCGGCTACGGGACAGGGGGAGAGACCCAGTACTTC
CDR3aa: CASSGYGTGGETQYF

abundance: .
len: 14
d_gene: .
j_gene: TRBJ1-5
v_gene: TRBV5-1
CDR3nt: TGCGCCAGCAGCCCCGGGACTGCAGATCAGCCCCAGCATTTT
CDR3aa: CASSPGTADQPQHF

abundance: .
len: 16
d_gene: TRBD2
j_gene: TRBJ2-1
v_gene: TRBV7-8
CDR3nt: TGTGCCAGCAGCACCCTGGGGGCGGGGGGGCTAGATGAGCAGTTCTTC
CDR3aa: CASSTLGAGGLDEQFF

abundance: .
len: 11
d_gene: .
j_gene: TRBJ2-7
v_gene: TRBV20-1
CDR3nt: TGCAGTGCTAGAGCCCTCTACGAGCAGTACTTC
CDR3aa: CSARALYEQYF

abundance: .
len: 16
d_gene: .
j_gene: TRBJ1-2
v_gene: TRBV10-3
CDR3nt: TGTGCCATCAGTGAGTCGAATGCAGGCCCGGCACTTGGCTACACCTTC
CDR3aa: CAISESNAGPALGYTF

abundance: .
len: 14
d_gene: .
j_gene: TRBJ1-5
v_gene: TRBV6-5
CDR3nt: TGTGCCAGCAGCCCAGGGGTGGGCAATCAGCCCCAGCATTTT
CDR3aa: CASSPGVGNQPQHF

abundance: .
len: 14
d_gene: TRBD1
j_gene: TRBJ1-6
v_gene: TRBV18
CDR3nt: TGTGCCAGCTCACTTGGACAGGGGGATTCACCCCTCCACTTT
CDR3aa: CASSLGQGDSPLHF

abundance: .
len: 15
d_gene: TRBD2
j_gene: TRBJ2-1
v_gene: TRBV9
CDR3nt: TGTGCCAGCAGCGGGGGACTAATTCTAAACAATGAGCAGTTCTTC
CDR3aa: CASSGGLILNNEQFF

abundance: .
len: 16
d_gene: .
j_gene: TRBJ2-3
v_gene: TRBV4-3
CDR3nt: TGCGCCAGCAGCCAAGATGGGCCAGCAGTCACAGATACGCAGTATTTT
CDR3aa: CASSQDGPAVTDTQYF

abundance: .
len: 13
d_gene: .
j_gene: TRBJ1-1
v_gene: TRBV30
CDR3nt: TGTGCCTGGAGTGTGCGGGGGAACACTGAAGCTTTCTTT
CDR3aa: CAWSVRGNTEAFF

abundance: few
len: 14
d_gene: .
j_gene: TRBJ1-2
v_gene: TRBV9
CDR3nt: TGTGCCAGCAGCCCCATATCGTCGGACTATGGCTACACCTTC
CDR3aa: CASSPISSDYGYTF

abundance: .
len: 13
d_gene: .
j_gene: TRBJ1-4
v_gene: TRBV7-7
CDR3nt: TGTGCTAGCAGCGACAGGCTAAATGAAAAACTGTTTTTT
CDR3aa: CASSDRLNEKLFF

abundance: .
len: 16
d_gene: TRBD2
j_gene: TRBJ2-7
v_gene: TRBV18
CDR3nt: TGTGCCAGCTCACCACCCGGGGTAGCGGGGGGCTACGAGCAGTACTTC
CDR3aa: CASSPPGVAGGYEQYF

abundance: .
len: 15
d_gene: TRBD1
j_gene: TRBJ1-2
v_gene: TRBV9
CDR3nt: TGTGCCAGCAGCGTAGGAGGGACAGGGGCGAATGGCTACACCTTC
CDR3aa: CASSVGGTGANGYTF

abundance: .
len: 14
d_gene: .
j_gene: TRBJ2-2
v_gene: TRBV4-2
CDR3nt: TGTGCCAGCAGCCAGGTGACTGACACCGGGGAGCTGTTTTTT
CDR3aa: CASSQVTDTGELFF

abundance: .
len: 15
d_gene: .
j_gene: TRBJ2-3
v_gene: TRBV9
CDR3nt: TGTGCCAGCAGCGAGGGGGCTAGCGTACCCGATACGCAGTATTTT
CDR3aa: CASSEGASVPDTQYF

abundance: .
len: 13
d_gene: TRBD1
j_gene: TRBJ2-7
v_gene: TRBV5-1
CDR3nt: TGCGCCAGCAGCACGACAGGGTCCTACGAGCAGTACTTC
CDR3aa: CASSTTGSYEQYF

abundance: .
len: 15
d_gene: .
j_gene: TRBJ2-2
v_gene: TRBV5-8
CDR3nt: TGTGCCACCCAAGTAGGGGTTGCGAACACCGGGGAGCTGTTTTTT
CDR3aa: CATQVGVANTGELFF

abundance: .
len: 16
d_gene: .
j_gene: TRBJ2-7
v_gene: TRBV12-2
CDR3nt: TGTGCAAGTCGCTTAGTCGGGGGACGATCTCTAAACGAGCAGTACTTC
CDR3aa: CASRLVGGRSLNEQYF

abundance: .
len: 14
d_gene: .
j_gene: TRBJ2-1
v_gene: TRBV5-6
CDR3nt: TGTGCCAGCAGACCTGTGACAGGATACAATGAGCAGTTCTTC
CDR3aa: CASRPVTGYNEQFF